This T cell receptor beta chain was recovered during a study of T-cell memory formation after mild COVID-19. The study, taken as a whole, reports: Second-wave clones that peaked on day 37 lacked confirmed SARS-CoV-2 specificity. Pre-infection memory harbored some responding clones, suggesting cross-reactive memory joined.

Constant-segment primers served in 5'RACE that generated TCR alpha and TCR beta cDNA libraries bearing sample barcodes and UMIs. Each CDR3 protein is one row after TCRdb ran MiXCR on the 5' RACE reads. Here the sample spans some 31,000 distinct CDR3 sequences, around 12% being singletons. This clonotype was recorded many times. Its antigen remains unidentified. The TCR was taken from an adult woman who had mild COVID-19 (a few samples of this study predate the infection). Cell type and time point are not known. Sequencing was carried out using PBMCs or a T cell subset sorted from them (not recorded which).

CDR3 sequence reads: CASSRDRLYGYTF. The CDR3 DNA is TGTGCCAGCAGCCGGGACAGGTTATATGGCTACACCTTC. The chain uses TRBV11-3 and TRBJ1-2, with 8 bases identical to TRBD1. J was trimmed by 5 bases and V by 5 bases; bases with no gene match: 4. Germline CDR1 SGHNT, CDR2 YENEEA. There are 13 residues in the CDR3.